A single count supports the clone carrying this T cell receptor (beta chain). Measured with immunoSEQ multiplex PCR; TCRdb has only the in-frame clones, and not every one. The sample carries 65,000 to 90,000 clones, under 90% recorded once. This entry is derived from a study of control samples from healthy donors and cancer patients. Trimming stripped 2 bases from V and 8 bases from J, with 15 bases between. Germline lookup yields CDR1 MDHEN and CDR2 SYDVKM. The CDR3 is 14 residues long. What was sequenced was PBMCs. This clonotype was sampled from a woman between 50 and 59 years old with colorectal cancer. This chain joins TRBV28 and TRBJ2-5; tentatively, D is TRBD2 (6 bases). The CDR3 DNA follows: TGTGCCAGCAGTTTAGCTAGCGTTGGTAGAACCCAGTACTTC. This sequence encodes CASSLASVGRTQYF.